These 15 T cell receptor beta chains were all obtained from the same sample, sequenced in a study of blood T cell repertoires in COVID-19. Method: immunoSEQ multiplex PCR; TCRdb's copy keeps in-frame clones and lacks some. The data hold tens of thousands of clones, with 81% observed a single time. Sequences were obtained from peripheral blood. These receptors were taken from a man aged 80 or over with acute or convalescent COVID-19.

This sequence joins TRBV5-1 and TRBJ2-1, with TRBD2 identical over 11 bases. CDR3 length equals 16 residues. Germline V lookup: CDR1 SGHRS, CDR2 YFSETQ. V shed 4 bases, J shed 4 bases, and the junction held 7 bases outside the gene matches. Written as DNA, the CDR3 is TGCGCCAGCAGCAGGGCGACTAGCGGGACTTACAATGAGCAGTTCTTC. Protein sequence: CASSRATSGTYNEQFF.

The chain is built from TRBV18 and TRBJ2-7, with 7 bases identical to TRBD1. CDR1 and CDR2 from the germline V gene are KGHSH and LQKENI. The CDR3 sequence is 14 residues long. The V gene end was trimmed by 0 bases and the J gene end by 5 bases; junction bases not matched to a gene: 4. Here the CDR3 reads CASSPPQGKNEQYF. Written as DNA, the CDR3 is TGTGCCAGCTCACCACCACAGGGGAAGAACGAGCAGTACTTC. The full variable domain, rest sourced from reference TRBV18 and TRBJ2-7, is NAGVMQNPRHLVRRRGQEARLRCSPMKGHSHVYWYRQLPEEGLKFMVYLQKENIIDESGMPKERFSAEFPKEGPSILRIQQVVRGDSAAYFCASSPPQGKNEQYFGPGTRLTVT.

Here the CDR3 reads CASSFSQGSGELFF. The DNA of the CDR3 is TGTGCCAGCAGCTTTTCCCAGGGGTCCGGGGAGCTGTTTTTT. The V call is TRBV7-9, the J call TRBJ2-2, with D tentatively TRBD1 (6 bases). Germline V gene data show CDR1 as SEHNR and CDR2 as FQNEAQ (reference sequence). The CDR3 sequence is 14 residues long. With 3 bases removed from V and 6 bases from J, the gap between germline ends came to 11 bases.

The chain couples TRBV11-1 to TRBJ1-6; possible D gene TRBD1, 6 bases. The CDR3 has 14 residues. The germline V gene has CDR1 SGHAT and CDR2 FQDESV (reference sequence). V was pared by 2 bases and J by 6 bases, with 8 bases between. CDR3 sequence reads: CASSLIGGNSPLHF. CDR3 bases: TGTGCCAGCAGCTTAATAGGGGGTAATTCACCCCTCCACTTT.

This clone was counted once. CDR3 sequence: CASSFQVRGYIGELFF. The CDR3 nucleotides are TGTGCCAGCAGCTTCCAAGTCAGGGGATATATCGGGGAGCTGTTTTTT. This chain uses TRBV7-2 with TRBJ2-2; maybe TRBD1 (6 bases). The CDR3 covers 16 residues. V lost 3 bases and J lost 7, with 18 bases in between. Germline CDR1 reads SGHTA; CDR2 reads FQGNSA.

This clone was observed a single time. The gene calls are TRBV12-3 or TRBV12-4 and TRBJ1-2, with TRBD1 as a possible D gene (5 bases). The V end was cut by 5 bases, the J end by 5 bases, with 9 bases between. The CDR3 is 12 amino acids. For the CDR3, the DNA is TGTGCCAGCAGTGGGGGGGTGTATGGCTACACCTTC. Encoded protein: CASSGGVYGYTF.

This clone came up many times. CDR3 loop: CASSFRQGTSPTNTEAFF. Written as DNA, the CDR3 is TGTGCCAGCAGCTTCCGACAGGGCACGAGTCCCACGAACACTGAAGCTTTCTTT. This chain links TRBV7-6 with TRBJ1-1; 7 bases map to TRBD1. The germline V gene encodes CDR1 SGHVS and CDR2 FNYEAQ. J was trimmed by 1 base and V by 3 bases; bases with no gene match: 14. CDR3 length: 18 residues. The whole variable domain, remainder taken from reference TRBV7-6 and TRBJ1-1, is GAGVSQSPRYKVTKRGQDVALRCDPISGHVSLYWYRQALGQGPEFLTYFNYEAQQDKSGLPNDRFSAERPEGSISTLTIQRTEQRDSAMYRCASSFRQGTSPTNTEAFFGQGTRLTVV.

This clone was counted a few times. The gene calls are TRBV7-3 and TRBJ1-1; TRBD1 is a possible D gene (6 bases). Germline CDR1 and CDR2: SGHTA and FQGTGA. This CDR3 has 13 amino acids. The germline V and J ends were trimmed by 4 bases and 8 bases, with 14 bases remaining between them. DNA for the CDR3: TGTGCCAGCAGCTCCTCCCCGACAGGAGAAGCTTTCTTT. Translated: CASSSSPTGEAFF.

The chain recombines TRBV19 with TRBJ2-1, with 13 positions matching TRBD2. This CDR3 comprises 16 residues. The germline V gene has CDR1 LNHDA and CDR2 SQIVND (reference sequence). The ends lost 4 bases at V and 6 bases at J; junction bases unmatched: 6. The CDR3 nucleotides read TGTGCCAGTAGTAAGAGACTAGCGGGAGGTGGCAATGAGCAGTTCTTC. Translated: CASSKRLAGGGNEQFF. Full variable domain (outside the CDR3, taken from reference TRBV19 and TRBJ2-1): DGGITQSPKYLFRKEGQNVTLSCEQNLNHDAMYWYRQDPGQGLRLIYYSQIVNDFQKGDIAEGYSVSREKKESFPLTVTSAQKNPTAFYLCASSKRLAGGGNEQFFGPGTRLTVL.

The rearrangement joins TRBV2 to TRBJ2-7; D may be TRBD1 (5 bases). Between the trimmed V and J ends, which lost 8 bases and 4 bases, there was a span of 9 bases. Germline lookup yields CDR1 SNHLY and CDR2 FYNNEI. The CDR3 totals 11 residues. The CDR3 here is CASGALYEQYF. The CDR3 DNA reads as TGTGCCAGCGGGGCTTTGTACGAGCAGTACTTC.

V gene TRBV5-1 combines with J gene TRBJ2-7; 7 bases agree with TRBD1. The junction had 0 bases not matched to a gene; V was cut back by 0 bases and J by 6 bases. Germline values: CDR1 SGHRS, CDR2 YFSETQ. The CDR3 is 12 amino acids. The CDR3 DNA follows: TGCGCCAGCAGCTTGGAGGGGGCCGAGCAGTACTTC. It is translated as CASSLEGAEQYF.

This clone was seen only once. The chain couples TRBV6-5 to TRBJ2-7; D call uncertain. CDR1 and CDR2 (germline): MNHEY, SVGAGI. V was shortened by 4 bases and J by 0 bases, with 16 bases between the two germline ends. This CDR3 has 16 residues. The CDR3 sequence: CASSSVLDSSSYEQYF. The CDR3 DNA follows: TGTGCCAGCAGTTCAGTCCTTGACTCAAGCTCCTACGAGCAGTACTTC.

The chain employs TRBV27 and TRBJ1-5; 7 nucleotides line up with TRBD1. Germline lookup yields CDR1 MNHEY and CDR2 SMNVEV (reference sequence). The ends lost 2 bases at V and 1 base at J; junction bases unmatched: 2. The CDR3 totals 15 residues. CDR3 amino acids: CASSLNRGSNQPQHF. Here the CDR3 DNA reads TGTGCCAGCAGTTTAAACAGGGGAAGCAATCAGCCCCAGCATTTT.

This clone is a singleton in its sample. V and J are TRBV28 and TRBJ2-7; 7 bases fit TRBD1. Per germline, CDR1 MDHEN and CDR2 SYDVKM. This CDR3 comprises 17 residues. V was clipped by 2 bases and J by 0 bases; unmatched bases: 10. The CDR3 spells CASSLKRGQIFSYEQYF. CDR3 coding DNA: TGTGCCAGCAGTTTAAAAAGGGGACAGATATTCTCCTACGAGCAGTACTTC.

The V call is TRBV28, the J call TRBJ2-7, with D unresolved. V gave up 3 bases and J gave up 2 bases, with 8 bases separating them. The germline gives CDR1 MDHEN, CDR2 SYDVKM. CDR3 length: 13 residues. In DNA form, the CDR3 reads TGTGCCAGCAGTTTCCCAACAACCTACGAGCAGTACTTC. Its translation: CASSFPTTYEQYF.